This TCR beta chain appears in the sequencing data of a study of blood T cell repertoires in COVID-19. Study information: Both acute and convalescent COVID-19 samples were obtained from the United States, Italy and Spain. PBMCs, B-cell-depleted T cells, or T cells were the source of the cDNA or gDNA that made up the material.

In the authors' methods: Reference gene primer amplification gave estimated nucleated cell counts. The repertoire was sequenced with immunoSEQ multiplex PCR; TCRdb's copy has only in-frame clones and lacks some. That table furnishes V, J and clone size, whereas the DNA furnished D and trimming. The sample has roughly 79,000 clones, about four fifths seen once. Germline V gene sequence: CDR1 SNHLY, CDR2 FYNNEI. V was pared by 6 bases and J by 5 bases, with 6 bases of the junction left unmatched. CDR3 length: 14 residues. The chain employs TRBV2 and TRBJ2-5; 10 bases fit TRBD2. This receptor was identified in a man aged 45 to 65 with acute or convalescent COVID-19. Sequenced: peripheral blood. The CDR3 loop reads CASRPSGSWETQYF. In nucleotides, the CDR3 is TGTGCCAGCAGGCCTAGCGGGAGTTGGGAGACCCAGTACTTC.